This T cell receptor (beta chain) appears in the sequencing data of a study of T cells after yellow fever vaccination. General study points: Booster sampling recovered most clones from primary vaccination (roughly 97% CD4, around 90% CD8).

This clonotype was recorded at least ten times. What it binds is unknown. Template switching with 5'RACE generated the TCR cDNA and added a universal primer site and UMIs. TCRdb called the 5' RACE reads again in MiXCR, with one record for every CDR3 protein. The top ten clones hold just under 3% of a sample with over 150,000 distinct CDR3 sequences, 6.2% of them seen once. The sequencing here drew on CD4+ T cells sorted from PBMCs, taken on the day of the first yellow fever vaccination. This clonotype was sampled from a man between 18 and 35 years old who received the YFV17D yellow fever vaccine.

CDR3 amino acids: CASSIGQGTNNSPLHF. The CDR3 DNA reads as TGCGCCAGCAGCATCGGACAGGGCACCAATAATTCACCCCTCCACTTT. This chain links TRBV5-1 with TRBJ1-6, with 8 bases that match TRBD1. V shed 4 bases and J 5 bases; nucleotides not matched to a gene: 8. From germline, CDR1 is SGHRS and CDR2 YFSETQ. This CDR3 comprises 16 residues.